Following are 22 T cell receptor beta chains from one sample sequenced in a study of T cell changes during pregnancy in multiple sclerosis. The table came from immunoSEQ multiplex PCR; TCRdb's copy has only in-frame clones and leaves some out. The data contain approximately 90,000 clones, 91% of them singletons. Sequenced here: peripheral blood, sampled after pregnancy. These receptors were collected from a female donor in good health, enrolled as a control in a pregnancy study.

In this sample, this clone turned up once. V and J are TRBV19 and TRBJ1-1; TRBD1 agrees at 8 bases. V was pared by 4 bases and J by 4 bases, with 5 bases of the junction left unmatched. Germline V gene lookup returns CDR1 LNHDA and CDR2 SQIVND (reference sequence). CDR3 length equals 14 residues. This chain's CDR3 is CASSNGQGSTEAFF. The CDR3 DNA reads TGTGCCAGTAGTAACGGACAGGGAAGCACTGAAGCTTTCTTT.

V gene TRBV28 combines with J gene TRBJ1-1; maybe TRBD1 (6 bases). Germline V gene sequence: CDR1 MDHEN, CDR2 SYDVKM. Trimming pared 3 bases from V and 3 bases from J, leaving 11 bases between. The CDR3 covers 14 residues. The CDR3, as DNA: TGTGCCAGCAGTTTGGGGGGGCTGGACACTGAAGCTTTCTTT. It codes for CASSLGGLDTEAFF.

CDR3 DNA sequence: TGCGCCAGCAGCCAAGATCGGGGGAGGGTATGGACCGGAAACACCATATATTTT. It translates to CASSQDRGRVWTGNTIYF. V usage is TRBV4-3 and J usage is TRBJ1-3; possible D gene TRBD1, 5 bases. Per germline, CDR1 LGHNA and CDR2 YSLEER. The CDR3 sequence is 18 residues long. Trimming stripped 0 bases from V and 4 bases from J, with 19 bases between.

The rearrangement links TRBV11-1 to TRBJ2-1; TRBD1 matches 7 bases. Germline CDR1 is SGHAT and CDR2 is FQDESV (reference sequence). The CDR3 runs to 15 residues. The junction had 8 bases not matched to a gene; V was cut back by 5 bases and J by 4 bases. CDR3 region: CASSARQGVYNEQFF. The CDR3 DNA reads TGTGCCAGCAGCGCCCGACAGGGTGTATACAATGAGCAGTTCTTC.

This rearrangement joins TRBV5-1 to TRBJ1-4; D gene unclear. Trimming removed 0 bases at V and 4 bases at J, with 7 bases between. Germline V gene data show CDR1 as SGHRS and CDR2 as YFSETQ. The length of the CDR3 is 14 residues. This CDR3 reads CASSLAGFNEKLFF. CDR3 DNA: TGCGCCAGCAGCTTGGCGGGGTTTAATGAAAAACTGTTTTTT.

V is TRBV14 and J is TRBJ2-7, with D unclear. CDR1 SGHDN and CDR2 FVKESK come from the germline V gene. This CDR3 has 11 residues. V lost 5 bases to trimming and J lost 1 base, with 3 bases between them. CDR3 loop: CASSSSYEQYF. The DNA of the CDR3 is TGTGCCAGCAGCTCTTCCTACGAGCAGTACTTC.

V and J are TRBV18 and TRBJ1-2, with D perhaps TRBD1 (5 bases). V lost 0 bases, J lost 4 bases, and 9 bases lay in between. CDR1 and CDR2 from the germline V gene are KGHSH and LQKENI. The CDR3 has 14 residues. The DNA of the CDR3 is TGTGCCAGCTCACCACCGGAGGGGAGCTATGGCTACACCTTC. Residues: CASSPPEGSYGYTF. Together with reference TRBV18 and TRBJ1-2, the CDR3 gives the full variable domain: NAGVMQNPRHLVRRRGQEARLRCSPMKGHSHVYWYRQLPEEGLKFMVYLQKENIIDESGMPKERFSAEFPKEGPSILRIQQVVRGDSAAYFCASSPPEGSYGYTFGSGTRLTVV.

This clone was observed once. This chain uses TRBV4-3 with TRBJ2-3; a possible D gene is TRBD2 (5 bases). This CDR3 region has 14 residues. CDR1 is LGHNA, CDR2 YSLEER, per germline. The germline V and J ends were trimmed by 4 bases and 7 bases, with 15 bases remaining between them. The CDR3 bases are TGCGCCAGCAGCCCGGACTTTCAGGCGTATACGCAGTATTTT. This gives the protein CASSPDFQAYTQYF.

The J gene is TRBJ1-1, the V gene TRBV5-1; possible D gene TRBD1, 6 bases. CDR1 and CDR2 (germline): SGHRS, YFSETQ. This CDR3 region has 14 residues. The V end was cut by 0 bases, the J end by 7 bases, with 13 bases between. The CDR3 bases are TGCGCCAGCAGCTTGGCCTCAGGGGTAAGTGAAGCTTTCTTT. Protein sequence: CASSLASGVSEAFF.

The V call is TRBV27, the J call TRBJ1-2; 8 bases agree with TRBD1. Per germline, CDR1 MNHEY and CDR2 SMNVEV (reference sequence). The junction had 6 bases not matched to a gene; V was cut back by 6 bases and J by 3 bases. The CDR3 contains 14 residues. DNA of the CDR3: TGTGCCAGCAGGACCACAGGGGGTTACTATGGCTACACCTTC. This encodes CASRTTGGYYGYTF.

Only one count was recorded for this clone. This chain links TRBV7-2 with TRBJ1-1, with 8 bases fitting TRBD1. Trimming removed 5 bases from V and 4 bases from J; junction bases left unmatched: 3. In germline, CDR1 is SGHTA, CDR2 FQGNSA. This CDR3 is built from 13 residues. CDR3 loop: CASSQGAGTEAFF. The CDR3 DNA reads as TGTGCCAGCAGCCAGGGGGCCGGCACTGAAGCTTTCTTT.

The chain recombines TRBV5-1 with TRBJ1-2; D is unresolved. Trimming took 0 bases from V and 4 from J, leaving 10 bases between them. This CDR3 spans 14 amino acids. CDR1 SGHRS and CDR2 YFSETQ come from the germline V gene. As DNA, the CDR3 is TGCGCCAGCAGCTTGGGGGAGTCGGGCTATGGCTACACCTTC. It translates to CASSLGESGYGYTF.

The chain recombines TRBV7-2 with TRBJ2-5; a weak D match, TRBD1 (6 bases). Germline CDR1 reads SGHTA; CDR2 reads FQGNSA. CDR3 length equals 13 residues. The V and J ends lost 3 bases and 5 bases respectively, with 10 bases between them. The CDR3 loop reads CASSLNRVETQYF. CDR3 sequence (DNA): TGTGCCAGCAGCTTGAACAGGGTGGAGACCCAGTACTTC.

V and J are TRBV28 and TRBJ1-2; TRBD1 is a possible D gene (6 bases). This CDR3 is 15 amino acids long. Germline CDR1 and CDR2: MDHEN and SYDVKM. Deletions cut 2 bases from V and 0 bases from J, with 10 bases between. The chain's CDR3 is CASSLGDKSNYGYTF. As DNA, the CDR3 is TGTGCCAGCAGTTTAGGGGACAAATCTAACTATGGCTACACCTTC.

The J gene is TRBJ2-3, the V gene TRBV7-3; 8 nucleotides line up with TRBD2. Germline V gene data show CDR1 as SGHTA and CDR2 as FQGTGA. J lost 1 base, V lost 4 bases, and 4 bases had no gene match. This CDR3 contains 15 residues. The CDR3, as DNA: TGTGCCAGCAGCTCGCGGGGGGTGGGCACAGATACGCAGTATTTT. As protein: CASSSRGVGTDTQYF.

V and J are TRBV19 and TRBJ2-3, with TRBD2 matching 9 bases. In germline, CDR1 is LNHDA, CDR2 SQIVND (reference sequence). CDR3 length: 15 amino acids. V shed 8 bases, J shed 0 bases, and the junction held 6 bases outside the gene matches. DNA of the CDR3: TGTGCCAGTTCTTGGAGCGGGGGGAGCACAGATACGCAGTATTTT. Translated: CASSWSGGSTDTQYF.

The chain links TRBV14 to TRBJ1-2; D call uncertain. Looked up from germline, CDR1 is SGHDN and CDR2 is FVKESK. V lost 4 bases, J lost 6 bases, and 12 bases lay in between. This CDR3 has 13 residues. The CDR3 loop is CASSPSPKHGYTF. CDR3 nucleotide sequence: TGTGCCAGCAGCCCCTCCCCTAAACATGGCTACACCTTC.

The chain carries TRBV5-6 and TRBJ1-1; the D gene is possibly TRBD1 (6 bases). CDR1 SGHDT and CDR2 YYEEEE come from the germline V gene. CDR3 length: 16 amino acids. Trimming removed 4 bases from V and 1 base from J, with 17 bases in between. The CDR3: CASSKRGGRSNTEAFF. CDR3 nucleotides: TGTGCCAGCAGCAAAAGGGGGGGCAGATCGAACACTGAAGCTTTCTTT.

The rearrangement uses TRBV5-1 and TRBJ1-2, with a tentative D call TRBD1 (6 bases). The CDR3 sequence is 12 residues long. From germline, CDR1 is SGHRS and CDR2 YFSETQ. V dropped 4 bases and J dropped 7 bases, with 11 bases sitting between them. The CDR3 protein is CASSPEGVGYTF. The CDR3 nucleotides read TGCGCCAGCAGCCCAGAGGGGGTTGGCTACACCTTC. Full variable domain (missing parts from reference TRBV5-1 and TRBJ1-2): KAGVTQTPRYLIKTRGQQVTLSCSPISGHRSVSWYQQTPGQGLQFLFEYFSETQRNKGNFPGRFSGRQFSNSRSEMNVSTLELGDSALYLCASSPEGVGYTFGSGTRLTVV.

V is TRBV7-2 and J is TRBJ2-7, with TRBD2 as a possible D gene (6 bases). The germline V and J ends were trimmed by 5 bases and 6 bases, with 17 bases remaining between them. The germline V gene has CDR1 SGHTA and CDR2 FQGNSA. There are 14 residues in the CDR3. As DNA, the CDR3 is TGTGCCAGCAGCCCAATATTGCGGGGCGCCGAGCAGTACTTC. It codes for CASSPILRGAEQYF.

The chain carries TRBV28 and TRBJ2-7; 9 bases agree with TRBD2. The germline V gene encodes CDR1 MDHEN and CDR2 SYDVKM. The ends lost 6 bases at V and 3 bases at J; junction bases unmatched: 15. The CDR3 has 17 residues. CDR3 sequence (DNA): TGTGCCAGCAGCCTATCCCCCCTAGCGGGGCGACTCTACGAGCAGTACTTC. It translates to CASSLSPLAGRLYEQYF.

This clone was recorded a few times. The chain uses TRBV27 and TRBJ2-7, with 7 bases lining up with TRBD1. CDR1 is MNHEY and CDR2 is SMNVEV in the germline V gene (reference sequence). The CDR3 runs to 14 residues. The V segment lost 10 bases and the J segment 0 bases; nucleotides outside the gene matches: 9. This CDR3 is CANLPRDSSYEQYF. The CDR3 bases are TGTGCCAACCTTCCCCGGGACAGCTCCTACGAGCAGTACTTC.